This T cell receptor beta chain was captured by sequencing in a study of T cells in Graves' hyperthyroidism and ophthalmopathy (dated by TCRdb to the late 2010s). As for the study more broadly: Peripheral blood samples were taken at the time of initial diagnosis, prior to any treatment. A discovery cohort of 95 to 100 patients, 43 with Graves' ophthalmopathy and more than 55 with stable Graves' hyperthyroidism, was used to find distinguishing TCR V-J signatures. According to the paper, TCR Vbeta CDR3 sequencing was carried out on approximately 140 peripheral blood samples, which came from some 41 ophthalmopathy, about 75 hyperthyroidism and some 17 progressor patients. After sampling, hyperthyroidism patients received methimazole starting at 30 mg daily, and ophthalmopathy patients received high-dose intravenous methylprednisolone. Prospective prediction of ophthalmopathy was tested in an independent validation cohort of 18 to 20 hyperthyroidism patients and approximately 17 patients who later progressed to ophthalmopathy. Thyroid tissue and blood T-cell repertoires from more than five Graves' hyperthyroidism patients were also compared in the study. For training and testing, the 100 or so patients in the discovery cohort were randomly divided in a 7:3 ratio. Study-level results and caveats: Ophthalmopathy was separated from stable hyperthyroidism by a 13 V-J signature model, with over 85% sensitivity and just over 81% specificity obtained in cross-validation and 80%/75% obtained in testing. Most expanded thyroid clonotypes (frequency above 0.001) were also detected in blood, a finding suggesting that blood repertoires may reflect thyroid immune responses. During validation, the model predicted progression to ophthalmopathy a median of around 7 months ahead of onset, with approximately 71% sensitivity and 72% to 85% specificity. Sample size was not statistically predetermined, and blinding of investigators to group allocation was not performed.

A patient counted as having stable Graves' hyperthyroidism if no progression to ophthalmopathy occurred over 18 months of follow-up. Hyperthyroidism patients were newly diagnosed, had a disease duration of under 2 months, and were aged 18 to 65 years. Any patient with an uncontrolled infection, another autoimmune disease, pregnancy or lactation was excluded. Diagnoses relied on clinical symptoms, serum thyroxine and TRAb, thyroid ultrasound and orbital computed tomography. Ficoll-Paque density gradient centrifugation was used to isolate PBMCs from 9.5 to 10 ml of fresh peripheral blood. Total RNA was extracted using Trizol reagent, and RNA quality was assessed on an Agilent 2100 Bioanalyzer. The TCR beta CDR3 regions were amplified from RNA transcripts. The first round of RT-PCR for the TCR CDR3 was performed with the HTBI primer set and the Qiagen OneStep RT-PCR kit. A second multiplex PCR round built the libraries, followed by size selection and purification. Sequencing of the libraries was done on an Illumina HiSeq2000 using paired-end 100 bp reads. In the authors' own workflow: SOAPnuke was used to process the raw data, with reads discarded if the reads contained adapters or uncalled bases, had a mean Phred below 15, or lacked an exact constant-primer or identifier match. COPE v1.2.5 was used to merge the high-quality paired reads, and each unique nucleotide sequence was defined as a clonotype. MiTCR v1.1 was used to align the clonotypes against IMGT TRBV, TRBD and TRBJ reference segments. Only V-J combinations with frequency above 0.0001, covering about 99% of repertoires, were analysed. The TCS score was defined as the ratio of F50 (clonal expansion) to E x V (chaos), calculated using BLOSUM62-based TCRdist between CDR3 peptides within each V-J. Welch's t-statistics and random forest reduced some 510 V-J features to 13, which were used in a naive Bayes classifier (R e1071). The public reads were quality trimmed at Q25 with fastp and then assembled into clones with MiXCR by TCRdb, keeping productive beta chains. Rows with a matching CDR3 protein are joined into one entry that keeps the most common DNA and genes. The V and J calls and clone size come from TCRdb's table, not from the authors' own analysis. This sample comprises roughly 330,000 distinct CDR3 sequences, roughly 15% of them detected only once. Roughly a third of the sample comes from the top ten.

Of note for this clonotype: There is no known antigen for this receptor. The input lacks base qualities; no much larger clone sits a single base away.

Sequenced: blood. This clonotype originated in a man aged 30 to 39 with Graves' hyperthyroidism.

The bases are TGTGCCAGCAGTGAGTCGGGGATCAACTATGGCTACACCTTC. Its translation reads: CASSESGINYGYTF. In this chain, TRBV6-1 is recombined with TRBJ1-2; the D gene lacks a confident call. V was cut back by 3 bases and J by 2 bases, leaving a gap of 10 bases between them. The CDR3 spans 14 residues, from the cysteine through the phenylalanine. CDR3 DNA only is kept here, 42 bases in frame from base 1. In the germline V gene, CDR1 corresponds to MNHNS and CDR2 to SASEGT.